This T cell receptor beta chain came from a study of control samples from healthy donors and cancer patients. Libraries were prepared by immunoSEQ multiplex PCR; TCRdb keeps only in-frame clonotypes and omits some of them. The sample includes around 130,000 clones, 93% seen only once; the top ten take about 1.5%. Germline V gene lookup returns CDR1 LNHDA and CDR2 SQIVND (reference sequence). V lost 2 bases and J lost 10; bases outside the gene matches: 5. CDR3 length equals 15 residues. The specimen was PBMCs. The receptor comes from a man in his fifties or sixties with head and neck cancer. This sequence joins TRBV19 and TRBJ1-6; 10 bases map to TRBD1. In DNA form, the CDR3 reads TGTGCCAGTAGTATAAGGACAGGGGGAGGATCACCCCTCCACTTT. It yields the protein CASSIRTGGGSPLHF. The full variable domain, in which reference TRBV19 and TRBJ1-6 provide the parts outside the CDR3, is DGGITQSPKYLFRKEGQNVTLSCEQNLNHDAMYWYRQDPGQGLRLIYYSQIVNDFQKGDIAEGYSVSREKKESFPLTVTSAQKNPTAFYLCASSIRTGGGSPLHFGNGTRLTVT.